The 18 T cell receptor beta chains below were found in one sample sequenced in a study of shared clonotypes between healthy human individuals. Libraries were prepared by immunoSEQ multiplex PCR; TCRdb keeps only in-frame clonotypes and omits some of them. The top ten clones hold under 15% of a sample with hundreds of thousands of clones, 75% to 85% of them seen once. Sequencing input: PBMCs. The source is a woman aged 35 to 49 in good health. Some clones in this sample may be carry-over from other donors' samples.

This chain links TRBV30 with TRBJ2-7; D is ambiguous. This CDR3 contains 12 residues. Germline V lookup: CDR1 GTSNPN, CDR2 SVGIG (reference sequence). Trimming pared 0 bases from V and 3 bases from J, leaving 6 bases between. The CDR3 reads CAWSVGSYEQYF. As DNA, the CDR3 is TGTGCCTGGAGTGTAGGCAGCTACGAGCAGTACTTC.

For the CDR3, the DNA is TGTGCCAGCAGAGAGGACTCGGGGCCAATAGCCGCGTTCTTC. This encodes CASREDSGPIAAFF. This chain joins TRBV2 and TRBJ2-1; D could derive from TRBD1 or TRBD2 (5 bases each). V lost 6 bases to trimming and J lost 15 bases, with 24 bases between them. CDR3 length equals 14 residues. In germline, CDR1 is SNHLY, CDR2 FYNNEI.

The V and J genes are TRBV2 and TRBJ2-5, with D possibly matching TRBD1 (6 bases). The last part of the DNA fits TRBJ2-7 better; the J call may be wrong. CDR3 length: 14 amino acids. CDR1 SNHLY and CDR2 FYNNEI come from the germline V gene. CDR3 sequence (DNA): TGTGCCAGCAGTGAATATGGGGGCTTATACGAGCAGTACTTC. Amino acids: CASSEYGGLYEQYF.

This chain connects TRBV28 to TRBJ1-1, with no clear D. V lost 6 bases and J 0 bases, leaving 17 bases between the germline ends. The CDR3 runs to 16 residues. Looked up from germline, CDR1 is MDHEN and CDR2 is SYDVKM. In nucleotides, the CDR3 is TGTGCCAGCAGAAAACCTGCGGGCAGCATGAACACTGAAGCTTTCTTT. It yields the protein CASRKPAGSMNTEAFF.

The chain has TRBV27 and TRBJ2-5, with TRBD1 as a possible D gene (6 bases). The CDR3 runs to 13 residues. In germline, CDR1 is MNHEY, CDR2 SMNVEV (reference sequence). Trimming pared 5 bases from V and 4 bases from J, leaving 11 bases between. CDR3 region: CASSKVRGETQYF. The CDR3 coding sequence is TGTGCCAGCAGTAAAGTCAGGGGAGAGACCCAGTACTTC.

The chain links TRBV7-4 to TRBJ2-7, with 13 bases matching TRBD2. The CDR3 has 15 amino acids. The J segment lost 7 bases and the V segment lost 5 bases, leaving 8 bases of the junction unmatched. Germline V gene sequence: CDR1 SGHVT, CDR2 SQSDAQ. For the CDR3, the DNA is TGTGCCAGCAGCCCCCGGACTAGCGGGGGTTTGGAGCAGTACTTC. Protein product: CASSPRTSGGLEQYF.

This clone was seen ten or more times. The chain employs TRBV27 and TRBJ1-2; perhaps TRBD1 as D (6 bases). V lost 6 bases, J lost 4 bases, and 18 bases lay in between. The CDR3 runs to 15 residues. Germline CDR1 and CDR2: MNHEY and SMNVEV (reference sequence). CDR3 nucleotides: TGTGCCAGCAGACCGGGTCTGGGGGCTATCTATGGCTACACCTTC. Its translation: CASRPGLGAIYGYTF.

The rearrangement uses TRBV5-1 and TRBJ2-3; the D gene is possibly TRBD1 (6 bases). The CDR3 is 16 amino acids. V dropped 4 bases and J dropped 0 bases, with 15 bases sitting between them. Germline lookup yields CDR1 SGHRS and CDR2 YFSETQ. This CDR3 reads CASSLGQTASTDTQYF. CDR3 sequence (DNA): TGCGCCAGCAGCCTCGGACAGACTGCTAGCACAGATACGCAGTATTTT.

This clone was recorded a few times. The gene calls are TRBV5-1 and TRBJ2-1, with D perhaps matching TRBD2 (6 bases). CDR1 and CDR2 from the germline V gene are SGHRS and YFSETQ. The V end lost 5 bases, the J end lost 0 bases, and 15 bases lay between the germline ends. The CDR3 is made up of 16 amino acids. In DNA, the CDR3 is TGCGCCAGCAGACAATGGAGGGTTACCTCCTACAATGAGCAGTTCTTC. It translates to CASRQWRVTSYNEQFF.

The sample holds one count of this clone. This sequence joins TRBV18 and TRBJ2-3, with 8 bases matching TRBD2. The CDR3 is made up of 15 amino acids. The junction had 5 bases not matched to a gene; V was cut back by 2 bases and J by 4 bases. Per germline, CDR1 KGHSH and CDR2 LQKENI. The CDR3 loop reads CASSPRAGVADTQYF. The CDR3 DNA is TGTGCCAGCTCACCAAGAGCGGGAGTAGCAGATACGCAGTATTTT. Looking up the rest from reference TRBV18 and TRBJ2-3 gives the full variable domain: NAGVMQNPRHLVRRRGQEARLRCSPMKGHSHVYWYRQLPEEGLKFMVYLQKENIIDESGMPKERFSAEFPKEGPSILRIQQVVRGDSAAYFCASSPRAGVADTQYFGPGTRLTVL.

About this clone itself: Its ends do not fully match the called genes, so a read error is possible. V is TRBV7-8 and J is TRBJ2-4; D unresolved. There are 15 residues in the CDR3. Germline-derived CDR1 and CDR2 are SGHVS and FQNEAQ. The CDR3 is CAGSLFRLAKNIQYF. The CDR3 DNA follows: TGTGCCGGCAGCTTATTCAGGTTGGCCAAAAACATTCAGTACTTC.

This clone showed up just once. CDR3 sequence: CASSSEWPSSYEQYF. DNA of the CDR3: TGTGCCAGCAGTTCTGAGTGGCCGAGCTCCTACGAGCAGTACTTC. The chain joins TRBV28 to TRBJ2-7, with unresolved D. CDR1 and CDR2 from the germline V gene are MDHEN and SYDVKM. The CDR3 is made up of 15 amino acids. The ends were cut back, 4 bases at V and 0 bases at J, with 13 bases in the middle. Looking up the rest from reference TRBV28 and TRBJ2-7 gives the full variable domain: DVKVTQSSRYLVKRTGEKVFLECVQDMDHENMFWYRQDPGLGLRLIYFSYDVKMKEKGDIPEGYSVSREKKERFSLILESASTNQTSMYLCASSSEWPSSYEQYFGPGTRLTVT.

The genes are TRBV7-8 and TRBJ2-2, with D perhaps given as TRBD1 or TRBD2 (6 bases each). Germline V lookup: CDR1 SGHVS, CDR2 FQNEAQ. CDR3 length equals 15 residues. With 5 bases removed from V and 3 bases from J, the gap between germline ends came to 13 bases. CDR3 residues: CASSPLRGDTGELFF. Here the CDR3 DNA reads TGTGCCAGCAGCCCCCTAAGGGGGGACACCGGGGAGCTGTTTTTT.

This chain connects TRBV5-4 to TRBJ2-6; D uncertain. CDR1 and CDR2 (germline): SGHNT, YYREEE (reference sequence). The CDR3 loop spans 13 amino acids. V was cut by 2 bases and J by 3 bases, with 3 bases left in between. The CDR3 is CASSFFGANVLTF. In DNA, the CDR3 is TGTGCCAGCAGCTTTTTTGGGGCCAACGTCCTGACTTTC. Full variable domain (remainder filled in from reference TRBV5-4 and TRBJ2-6): ETGVTQSPTHLIKTRGQQVTLRCSSQSGHNTVSWYQQALGQGPQFIFQYYREEENGRGNFPPRFSGLQFPNYSSELNVNALELDDSALYLCASSFFGANVLTFGAGSRLTVL.

This clone was detected only a few times. The gene calls are TRBV7-6 and TRBJ2-7; D is uncertain. CDR1 is SGHVS and CDR2 is FNYEAQ in the germline V gene. V lost 2 bases and J 3 bases, leaving 8 bases between the germline ends. The CDR3 has 13 residues. In DNA, the CDR3 is TGTGCCAGCAGCTTATCCGTCAGCTACGAGCAGTACTTC. Translating gives CASSLSVSYEQYF.

This chain joins TRBV11-3 and TRBJ2-7, with D possibly being TRBD2 (5 bases). The germline CDR1 and CDR2 sequences are SGHNT and YENEEA. The V end was cut by 3 bases, the J end by 0 bases, with 12 bases between. The CDR3 consists of 15 residues. The CDR3 is CASSFREYVSYEQYF. CDR3 in DNA: TGTGCCAGCAGCTTCCGGGAATATGTCTCCTACGAGCAGTACTTC.

This chain uses TRBV28 with TRBJ1-2; 7 nucleotides line up with TRBD1. V gave up 5 bases and J gave up 4 bases; unmatched junction bases: 10. Per the germline V gene, CDR1 is MDHEN and CDR2 is SYDVKM. There are 15 residues in the CDR3. CDR3 sequence (DNA): TGTGCCAGCAGTGTAACAGGGGAGACTATCTATGGCTACACCTTC. This gives the protein CASSVTGETIYGYTF.

The chain employs TRBV11-3 and TRBJ1-1; tentatively, D is TRBD1 (5 bases). In germline, CDR1 is SGHNT, CDR2 YENEEA. CDR3 size: 14 residues. Trimming left V 5 bases short and J 3 bases short, with 13 bases between. DNA of the CDR3: TGTGCCAGCAGCGGGGGACCTCAGGACACTGAAGCTTTCTTT. Its translation: CASSGGPQDTEAFF. The full variable domain, with the rest looked up from reference TRBV11-3 and TRBJ1-1, is EAGVVQSPRYKIIEKKQPVAFWCNPISGHNTLYWYLQNLGQGPELLIRYENEEAVDDSQLPKDRFSAERLKGVDSTLKIQPAELGDSAVYLCASSGGPQDTEAFFGQGTRLTVV.